This T cell receptor (beta chain) was found in a study of Graves' ophthalmopathy and Graves' hyperthyroidism. Amplification targeted the TCR beta CDR3 regions, with RNA transcripts as the source material. After a first-round RT-PCR with HTBI primers, a second-round multiplex PCR was run. TCRdb independently ran MiXCR on the multiplex PCR reads; one entry per CDR3 protein. Found here are just over 400,000 distinct CDR3 sequences, around 21% of them singletons; the top ten hold 2.5% to 3%. In germline, CDR1 is MDHEN, CDR2 SYDVKM. The CDR3 has 13 residues. The ends were cut back, 6 bases at V and 7 bases at J, with 16 bases in the middle.

The TCR sequence derives from a woman aged 18-29 years with stable Graves' hyperthyroidism. J is TRBJ2-7 and V is TRBV28; no clear D gene. Sequencing was performed on peripheral blood. In nucleotides, the CDR3 is TGTGCCAGCAGCCCCTCTCGGTTGGGGGAGCAGTACTTC. Encoded protein: CASSPSRLGEQYF. Looking up the rest from reference TRBV28 and TRBJ2-7 gives the full variable domain: DVKVTQSSRYLVKRTGEKVFLECVQDMDHENMFWYRQDPGLGLRLIYFSYDVKMKEKGDIPEGYSVSREKKERFSLILESASTNQTSMYLCASSPSRLGEQYFGPGTRLTVT.